These 18 T cell receptor beta chains were sequenced from one sample in a study of type 1 and type 2 diabetes patients. Genomic DNA was the PCR template. The TCR beta CDR3 region was amplified using 30 forward and 13 reverse primers. Each CDR3 protein gets one entry after TCRdb re-called the multiplex PCR reads with MiXCR. In the table there are 270,000 or so distinct CDR3 sequences, around 47% of which are singletons. The specimen was peripheral blood mononuclear cells (PBMCs). All receptors come from a man younger than 30 with type 2 diabetes.

This rearrangement joins TRBV30 to TRBJ2-7; a possible D gene is TRBD2 (6 bases). The CDR3 runs 13 residues. The V and J ends lost 1 base and 0 bases respectively, with 7 bases between them. The germline V gene has CDR1 GTSNPN and CDR2 SVGIG (reference sequence). Written as DNA, the CDR3 is TGTGCCTGGAGTGGGGAGGTCTCCTACGAGCAGTACTTC. Its translation: CAWSGEVSYEQYF.

The chain uses TRBV4-2 and TRBJ1-1, with unresolved D. The CDR3 totals 13 residues. CDR1 LGHNA and CDR2 YNFKEQ come from the germline V gene. V was trimmed by 2 bases and J by 6 bases, leaving 10 bases between them. CDR3 nucleotides: TGTGCCAGCAGCCAAAACTACGACCCTGAAGCTTTCTTT. This gives the protein CASSQNYDPEAFF.

This chain uses TRBV14 with TRBJ2-7; unclear D gene. The germline gives CDR1 SGHDN, CDR2 FVKESK. The CDR3 sequence is 16 residues long. The germline V and J ends were trimmed by 3 bases and 2 bases, with 17 bases remaining between them. Here the CDR3 reads CASSHSLRTRTYEQYF. In DNA form, the CDR3 reads TGTGCCAGCAGCCACTCTTTACGGACGCGGACCTACGAGCAGTACTTC.

The J gene is TRBJ1-4, the V gene TRBV9, with a possible D match to TRBD1 (5 bases). The CDR3 sequence is 15 residues long. Germline V gene sequence: CDR1 SGDLS, CDR2 YYNGEE. V lost 2 bases and J 5 bases, leaving 13 bases between the germline ends. The CDR3 reads CASSVGGQVNEKLFF. The CDR3 coding sequence is TGTGCCAGCAGCGTGGGGGGTCAGGTCAATGAAAAACTGTTTTTT.

This chain links TRBV25-1 with TRBJ2-2, with 8 bases fitting TRBD2. The CDR3 length is 15 residues. V shed 2 bases, J shed 4 bases, and the junction held 3 bases outside the gene matches. Germline V gene sequence: CDR1 MGHDK, CDR2 SYGVNS. CDR3 DNA sequence: TGTGCCAGCAGTGAAGGGCTAGCGGGCACCGGGGAGCTGTTTTTT. Its translation: CASSEGLAGTGELFF.

This rearrangement joins TRBV19 to TRBJ2-1, with 10 bases matching TRBD2. CDR3 size: 16 residues. Germline V gives CDR1 LNHDA, CDR2 SQIVND (reference sequence). V was pared by 4 bases and J by 5 bases, with 8 bases of the junction left unmatched. The CDR3 DNA is TGTGCCAGTAGTACACTCGGACTAGCGGACCACAATGAGCAGTTCTTC. This encodes CASSTLGLADHNEQFF.

The chain employs TRBV30 and TRBJ1-4, with TRBD1 matching over 7 bases. Trimming removed 2 bases from V and 12 bases from J; junction bases left unmatched: 15. Germline loops: CDR1 GTSNPN, CDR2 SVGIG (reference sequence). CDR3 length: 15 residues. The CDR3 bases are TGTGCCTGGAGTACCCCACGACAGGGCGTGAATGAACTGTTTTTT. It yields the protein CAWSTPRQGVNELFF.

In its sample, this clonotype was seen a few times. The gene calls are TRBV30 and TRBJ2-1; TRBD2 might be the D (6 bases). Germline loops: CDR1 GTSNPN, CDR2 SVGIG (reference sequence). The CDR3 has 12 residues. Trimming removed 1 base at V and 7 bases at J, with 8 bases between. The DNA of the CDR3 is TGTGCCTGGAGTGGACTAGTGAATGAGCAGTTCTTC. It codes for CAWSGLVNEQFF.

In its sample, this clonotype was seen a few times. The rearrangement joins TRBV7-3 to TRBJ2-5, with 10 bases lining up with TRBD1. V gave up 2 bases and J gave up 5 bases; unmatched junction bases: 2. Germline-derived CDR1 and CDR2 are SGHTA and FQGTGA. The CDR3 loop spans 14 amino acids. The CDR3 loop reads CASSLGGQGETQYF. The CDR3 nucleotides read TGTGCCAGCAGCTTAGGGGGACAGGGGGAGACCCAGTACTTC.

The rearrangement joins TRBV9 to TRBJ2-2; weak D call: TRBD1 (5 bases). V gave up 0 bases and J gave up 5 bases, with 5 bases separating them. CDR3 length equals 13 residues. The germline gives CDR1 SGDLS, CDR2 YYNGEE. The CDR3 sequence: CASSVAGTGELFF. CDR3 DNA sequence: TGTGCCAGCAGCGTAGCAGGGACCGGGGAGCTGTTTTTT.

The rearrangement uses TRBV11-3 and TRBJ2-5; D is perhaps TRBD1 (7 bases). V lost 6 bases to trimming and J lost 4 bases, with 18 bases between them. CDR1 and CDR2 (germline): SGHNT, YENEEA. The CDR3 has 15 amino acids. The chain's CDR3 is CASRLWGRGAETQYF. Written as DNA, the CDR3 is TGTGCCAGCAGATTGTGGGGCAGGGGGGCAGAGACCCAGTACTTC.

Of note for this clonotype: A junction end diverges from the germline sequence, so it may reflect a read error. V and J are TRBV6-2 or TRBV6-3 and TRBJ1-1, with 11 nucleotides matching TRBD1. Germline CDR1 reads MNHEY; CDR2 reads SVGEGT. This CDR3 has 14 residues. For the CDR3, the DNA is TGTGCCAGCAGGGGACAGGGGGTGAACACTGAAGCTTCCTTT. It specifies CASRGQGVNTEASF.

This sequence joins TRBV14 and TRBJ2-6, with TRBD2 matching 10 bases. J gave up 16 bases and V 1 base, and 1 base lay outside the gene matches. The CDR3 contains 12 residues. Per germline, CDR1 SGHDN and CDR2 FVKESK. The DNA for the CDR3 is TGTGCCAGCAGCCAAGGAGCGGGAGGGCTGACTTTC. This encodes CASSQGAGGLTF.

CDR3: CASTVDTQYF. CDR3 DNA sequence: TGTGCCAGCACCGTAGATACGCAGTATTTT. This chain joins TRBV7-2 and TRBJ2-3, with D unclear. This CDR3 has 10 residues. CDR1 is SGHTA, CDR2 FQGNSA, per germline. Trimming cost V 7 bases and J 5 bases, with 4 bases left between them.

This chain links TRBV15 with TRBJ1-5; D is uncertain. CDR3 length: 14 amino acids. Trimming removed 6 bases at V and 3 bases at J, with 12 bases between. Looked up from germline, CDR1 is LNHNV and CDR2 is YYDKDF (reference sequence). The chain's CDR3 is CATSGTQINQPQHF. The CDR3 region has the DNA TGTGCCACCAGTGGAACCCAAATCAATCAGCCCCAGCATTTT.

This clonotype has just a few counts. V usage is TRBV30 and J usage is TRBJ1-1, with 7 positions matching TRBD1. CDR3 size: 12 residues. Germline CDR1 GTSNPN, CDR2 SVGIG (reference sequence). V was pared by 1 base and J by 11 bases, with 7 bases of the junction left unmatched. CDR3 in amino acids: CAWSARDREAFF. CDR3 DNA: TGTGCCTGGAGTGCAAGGGACAGAGAGGCTTTCTTT.

The chain uses TRBV7-8 and TRBJ2-7, with 9 bases fitting TRBD1. The CDR3 consists of 15 residues. Trimming removed 3 bases from V and 3 bases from J; junction bases left unmatched: 6. Germline V gene data show CDR1 as SGHVS and CDR2 as FQNEAQ. CDR3 coding DNA: TGTGCCAGCAGCTTTGGGACAGGGTTTTACTACGAGCAGTACTTC. It codes for CASSFGTGFYYEQYF.

The chain recombines TRBV7-2 with TRBJ1-4, with a possible D match to TRBD1 (5 bases). The CDR3 covers 14 residues. Germline CDR1 is SGHTA and CDR2 is FQGNSA. Trimming pared 5 bases from V and 10 bases from J, leaving 17 bases between. For the CDR3, the DNA is TGTGCCAGCAGCCCGAGACCCGGGGGGGGAAAACTGTTTTTT. This codes for CASSPRPGGGKLFF.